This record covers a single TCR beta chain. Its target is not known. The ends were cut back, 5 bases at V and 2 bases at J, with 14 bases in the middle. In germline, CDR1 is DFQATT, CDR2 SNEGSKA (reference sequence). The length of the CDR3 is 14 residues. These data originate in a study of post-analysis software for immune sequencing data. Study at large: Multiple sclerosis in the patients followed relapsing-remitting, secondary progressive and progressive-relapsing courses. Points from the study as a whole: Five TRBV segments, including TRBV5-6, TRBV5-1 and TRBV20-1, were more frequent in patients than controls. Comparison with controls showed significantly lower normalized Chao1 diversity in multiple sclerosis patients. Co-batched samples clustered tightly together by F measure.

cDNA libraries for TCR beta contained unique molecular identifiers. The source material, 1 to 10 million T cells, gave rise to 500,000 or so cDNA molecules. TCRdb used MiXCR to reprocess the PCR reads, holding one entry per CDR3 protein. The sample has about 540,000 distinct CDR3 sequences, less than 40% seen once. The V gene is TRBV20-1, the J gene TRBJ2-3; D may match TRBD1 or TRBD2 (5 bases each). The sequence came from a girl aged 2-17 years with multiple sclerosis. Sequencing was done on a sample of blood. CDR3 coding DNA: TGCAGTGCTTCCGGGACCCTCCCCACAGATACGCAGTATTTT. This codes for CSASGTLPTDTQYF.